Listed here are 23 T cell receptor beta chains from one sample, sequenced in a study of blood T cell repertoires in COVID-19. TCRdb's table, derived via immunoSEQ multiplex PCR, lists solely in-frame clones and lacks some. This table has about 58,000 clones, around 90% appearing once. Specimen: peripheral blood. Receptor source: a man aged 55 to 70 with active COVID-19.

CDR3 nucleotides: TGTGCCAGCAGTCGTACAGGGGAGGCCGGGGAGCTGTTTTTT. Encoded protein: CASSRTGEAGELFF. The rearrangement uses TRBV11-1 and TRBJ2-2; a weak D match, TRBD1 (7 bases). This CDR3 region has 14 residues. Germline-derived CDR1 and CDR2 are SGHAT and FQDESV (reference sequence). V lost 6 bases and J lost 6, with 14 bases in between.

The chain has TRBV25-1 and TRBJ2-5; D may be TRBD2 (7 bases). From germline, CDR1 is MGHDK and CDR2 SYGVNS. Trimming removed 6 bases from V and 0 bases from J, with 20 bases in between. CDR3 length: 17 amino acids. The CDR3 loop is CASRPLGRGGYQETQYF. CDR3 DNA: TGTGCCAGCAGGCCCCTGGGCAGGGGAGGGTACCAAGAGACCCAGTACTTC.

The rearrangement links TRBV18 to TRBJ2-7; D might be TRBD1 (6 bases). Germline V gene sequence: CDR1 KGHSH, CDR2 LQKENI. The CDR3 has 16 amino acids. Trimming cost V 4 bases and J 0 bases, with 16 bases left between them. The CDR3 DNA sequence: TGTGCCAGCTCACAGAGACAGGCTATGGGCTCCTACGAGCAGTACTTC. It encodes CASSQRQAMGSYEQYF.

The V and J genes are TRBV11-3 and TRBJ2-1; 12 bases map to TRBD2. This CDR3 comprises 15 residues. Germline trimming cut 5 bases from V and 9 bases from J; bases unmatched to any gene: 8. From germline, CDR1 is SGHNT and CDR2 YENEEA. This CDR3 reads CASSPSTSGGGEQFF. The CDR3 region has the DNA TGTGCCAGCAGCCCCTCGACTAGCGGGGGTGGTGAGCAGTTCTTC.

The chain links TRBV30 to TRBJ1-1, with TRBD1 matching 9 bases. The CDR3 is made up of 18 amino acids. V lost 3 bases and J lost 4; bases outside the gene matches: 18. The germline CDR1 and CDR2 sequences are GTSNPN and SVGIG (reference sequence). The CDR3 DNA follows: TGTGCCTGGAGGACGCGACCCAGGGACAGGGCCATGAGCACTGAAGCTTTCTTT. Its protein product is CAWRTRPRDRAMSTEAFF.

This chain connects TRBV7-9 to TRBJ1-6; D is unclear. There are 14 residues in the CDR3. The germline V gene encodes CDR1 SEHNR and CDR2 FQNEAQ (reference sequence). Trimming left V 5 bases short and J 9 bases short, with 14 bases between. The CDR3 bases are TGTGCCAGCAGCCTGGTCGCGGAGCCTTCACCCCTCCACTTT. This translates into CASSLVAEPSPLHF.

The chain couples TRBV6-5 to TRBJ2-7; D is uncertain. The CDR3 loop spans 11 amino acids. CDR1 and CDR2 from the germline V gene are MNHEY and SVGAGI. V gave up 10 bases and J gave up 3 bases, with 10 bases separating them. The CDR3 is CATTQVYEQYF. Written as DNA, the CDR3 is TGTGCCACCACTCAGGTCTACGAGCAGTACTTC.

The rearrangement joins TRBV7-2 to TRBJ2-3, with 9 positions matching TRBD2. V shed 1 base and J 0 bases; nucleotides not matched to a gene: 11. Germline values: CDR1 SGHTA, CDR2 FQGNSA. This CDR3 has 19 amino acids. CDR3 sequence (DNA): TGTGCCAGCAGCTTAGTGGCCCCCGGACTAGCGCTTAGCACAGATACGCAGTATTTT. Amino acids: CASSLVAPGLALSTDTQYF.

The CDR3 reads CASSLSMTYGYTF. The CDR3 DNA follows: TGTGCCAGCAGTTTAAGCATGACTTATGGCTACACCTTC. The V call is TRBV12-3 or TRBV12-4, the J call TRBJ1-2; no firm D call. The CDR3 totals 13 residues. V was clipped by 2 bases and J by 5 bases, with 9 bases between them.

V and J are TRBV9 and TRBJ2-7, with TRBD2 as a possible D gene (6 bases). Deletions cut 4 bases from V and 6 bases from J, with 17 bases between. Germline V gene sequence: CDR1 SGDLS, CDR2 YYNGEE. The CDR3 loop spans 14 amino acids. In DNA form, the CDR3 reads TGTGCCAGCAGCCCATGGGAACTAGCTTTCGAGCAGTACTTC. Translated: CASSPWELAFEQYF. Complete variable domain (other parts from reference TRBV9 and TRBJ2-7): DSGVTQTPKHLITATGQRVTLRCSPRSGDLSVYWYQQSLDQGLQFLIQYYNGEERAKGNILERFSAQQFPDLHSELNLSSLELGDSALYFCASSPWELAFEQYFGPGTRLTVT.

The V gene is TRBV7-9, the J gene TRBJ2-4, with D possibly being TRBD1 (6 bases). CDR3 length: 16 residues. The V gene lost 5 bases and the J gene lost 1 base, with 15 bases spanning the gap. Looked up from germline, CDR1 is SEHNR and CDR2 is FQNEAQ (reference sequence). CDR3 residues: CASSRDRNYAKNIQYF. The CDR3 region has the DNA TGTGCCAGCAGCCGCGACAGGAACTACGCCAAAAACATTCAGTACTTC.

The V call is TRBV9, the J call TRBJ1-4, with D possibly being TRBD1 (5 bases). The CDR3 spans 14 residues. CDR1 SGDLS and CDR2 YYNGEE come from the germline V gene. V lost 1 base and J 8 bases, leaving 12 bases between the germline ends. CDR3 sequence (DNA): TGTGCCAGCAGCGTAACAGCAGGGAACGAAAAACTGTTTTTT. Translated, it gives CASSVTAGNEKLFF. The variable domain in full, completed from reference TRBV9 and TRBJ1-4, reads DSGVTQTPKHLITATGQRVTLRCSPRSGDLSVYWYQQSLDQGLQFLIQYYNGEERAKGNILERFSAQQFPDLHSELNLSSLELGDSALYFCASSVTAGNEKLFFGSGTQLSVL.

This chain joins TRBV11-3 and TRBJ2-2; maybe TRBD2 (5 bases). The CDR3 covers 15 residues. The germline gives CDR1 SGHNT, CDR2 YENEEA. V lost 3 bases to trimming and J lost 4 bases, with 12 bases between them. The CDR3 DNA is TGTGCCAGCAGCTTGGTGGAAGGGAGCACCGGGGAGCTGTTTTTT. Translating it yields CASSLVEGSTGELFF. The whole variable domain, filled in from reference TRBV11-3 and TRBJ2-2, reads EAGVVQSPRYKIIEKKQPVAFWCNPISGHNTLYWYLQNLGQGPELLIRYENEEAVDDSQLPKDRFSAERLKGVDSTLKIQPAELGDSAVYLCASSLVEGSTGELFFGEGSRLTVL.

The chain uses TRBV12-3 or TRBV12-4 and TRBJ2-3; tentatively, D is TRBD2 (6 bases). CDR3 length equals 13 residues. Deletions cut 5 bases from V and 7 bases from J, with 13 bases between. The CDR3 DNA reads as TGTGCCAGCAGTCCTCGGGGGAGGAATACGCAGTATTTT. Encoded protein: CASSPRGRNTQYF.

The chain carries TRBV7-9 and TRBJ1-4, with D possibly matching TRBD1 (5 bases). V was shortened by 5 bases and J by 8 bases, with 15 bases between the two germline ends. This CDR3 comprises 14 residues. Per germline, CDR1 SEHNR and CDR2 FQNEAQ (reference sequence). Written as DNA, the CDR3 is TGTGCCAGCAGCCTACCGGCGGGGGGGGAAAAACTGTTTTTT. Its protein is CASSLPAGGEKLFF.

The J gene is TRBJ2-7, the V gene TRBV30, with TRBD1 matching 8 bases. Germline V lookup: CDR1 GTSNPN, CDR2 SVGIG (reference sequence). This CDR3 is built from 12 residues. Germline trimming cut 4 bases from V and 6 bases from J; bases unmatched to any gene: 5. CDR3 loop: CAWNGQGGEQYF. Written as DNA, the CDR3 is TGTGCCTGGAACGGACAGGGAGGCGAGCAGTACTTC.

This clone was found once. The V gene is TRBV3-1 (or the pseudogene TRBV3-2), the J gene TRBJ2-1, with 10 bases that match TRBD1. The J segment lost 8 bases and the V segment lost 1 base, leaving 8 bases of the junction unmatched. This CDR3 spans 16 amino acids. Germline V gene data show CDR1 as LGHDT and CDR2 as YNNKEL (reference sequence). This chain's CDR3 is CASSQGQGAYGDEQFF. As DNA, the CDR3 is TGTGCCAGCAGCCAAGGACAGGGGGCGTATGGGGATGAGCAGTTCTTC.

The gene calls are TRBV7-9 and TRBJ1-2; 8 bases align to TRBD1. The CDR3 is made up of 16 amino acids. V dropped 5 bases and J dropped 8; count of bases not matched to a gene: 16. In germline, CDR1 is SEHNR, CDR2 FQNEAQ (reference sequence). The CDR3 sequence: CASSRDRGAVGGGYTF. The DNA for the CDR3 is TGTGCCAGCAGCCGTGACAGGGGCGCGGTTGGCGGCGGCTACACCTTC.

The V gene is TRBV25-1, the J gene TRBJ2-1, with TRBD2 identical over 9 bases. The CDR3 length is 18 residues. The trim removed 11 bases at V and 5 bases at J, leaving 22 bases unmatched. Per the germline V gene, CDR1 is MGHDK and CDR2 is SYGVNS. As DNA, the CDR3 is TGTGCCCGCCGTGCCGCGGGGGGGGCGGGAGGAATTCACAATGAGCAGTTCTTC. It is translated as CARRAAGGAGGIHNEQFF.

This rearrangement joins TRBV9 to TRBJ1-4; D is unclear. CDR3 length: 16 residues. V lost 0 bases and J 1 base, leaving 10 bases between the germline ends. CDR1 and CDR2 (germline): SGDLS, YYNGEE. Written as DNA, the CDR3 is TGTGCCAGCAGCGTAGGGGCAGGTAGAACTAATGAAAAACTGTTTTTT. This sequence encodes CASSVGAGRTNEKLFF.

J is TRBJ2-3 and V is TRBV5-4, with TRBD2 identical over 9 bases. This CDR3 is 16 amino acids long. The V gene's germline CDR1 is SGHNT and CDR2 YYREEE (reference sequence). J was trimmed by 0 bases and V by 4 bases; bases with no gene match: 6. The CDR3 coding sequence is TGTGCCAGCAGCCGTAGTAGCGGGAGTAGCACAGATACGCAGTATTTT. It is translated as CASSRSSGSSTDTQYF.

The rearrangement joins TRBV4-1 to TRBJ1-4, with 7 bases fitting TRBD1. Trimming cost V 4 bases and J 6 bases; bases outside gene matches: 8. Germline V CDR1 and CDR2: MGHRA, YSYEKL. The CDR3 consists of 15 residues. The CDR3 DNA follows: TGCGCCAGCAGCCCCAGACAGGGTCAAGATGAAAAACTGTTTTTT. Protein product: CASSPRQGQDEKLFF.

J is TRBJ2-7 and V is TRBV6-2 or TRBV6-3, with TRBD1 identical over 8 bases. V shed 5 bases and J 7 bases; nucleotides not matched to a gene: 7. The CDR3 contains 13 residues. CDR1 and CDR2 from the germline V gene are MNHEY and SVGEGT. The CDR3 DNA follows: TGTGCCAGCAGTGACAGGGGTACGGGAGAGCAGTACTTC. This gives the protein CASSDRGTGEQYF.